These T cell receptor beta chains were read from a single sample in a study of vaccination and CD4 T cells after COVID-19. TCRdb re-called the PCR reads through MiXCR, storing one row per CDR3 protein. Found here are tens of thousands of distinct CDR3 sequences, 30% to 40% of them singletons; the top ten hold 25% to 30%. Which antigens these TCRs recognize remains unknown. Sequenced here: CD4+ T cells from blood, cultured in vitro, sampled about 7 months after SARS-CoV-2 vaccination. The receptors here all came from a human donor who had recovered from COVID-19. Both conserved end residues are part of each CDR3. A D gene is named only where the DNA matches it firmly. Part of the rows lack a size; the others show once, few, many or a class for expanded clones.

NA	TRBD2	TRBV7-2	TRBJ2-5	TGTGCCAGCAGCTTATTGGGTCTAGCGGAGGGGGAGACCCAGTACTTC	CASSLLGLAEGETQYF
NA	NA	TRBV7-2	TRBJ2-2	TGTGCCAGCAGCTTAGCGCGGGACGGGGAGCTGTTTTTT	CASSLARDGELFF
NA	TRBD1	TRBV25-1	TRBJ2-5	TGTGCCAGCAGTGACGACAGGGCTAGAGAGACCCAGTACTTC	CASSDDRARETQYF
NA	NA	TRBV20-1	TRBJ2-3	TGCAGTGCTAGACGACCCTGGGCTGTAAGCACAGATACGCAGTATTTT	CSARRPWAVSTDTQYF
NA	TRBD2	TRBV20-1	TRBJ2-3	TGCAGTGCAGGGACTAGCGGGGCGGCGGGGCACACAGATACGCAGTATTTT	CSAGTSGAAGHTDTQYF
few	NA	TRBV10-3	TRBJ2-5	TGTGCCATCAGTGAGAACCCGACTCCTAGCGCAGGAGAGACCCAGTACTTC	CAISENPTPSAGETQYF
many	NA	TRBV11-3	TRBJ1-6	TGTGCCAGCAGCTTAACGAGGGGATCACCCCTCCACTTT	CASSLTRGSPLHF
few	NA	TRBV7-2	TRBJ2-7	TGTGCCAGCAGCTTAAGTGTTACACCATCCTACGAGCAGTACTTC	CASSLSVTPSYEQYF
NA	TRBD2	TRBV7-3	TRBJ2-1	TGTGCCAGCAGCTTAAGAGCCCCCCTTGGCGGGAGATCCTACAATGAGCAGTTCTTC	CASSLRAPLGGRSYNEQFF
few	TRBD2	TRBV27	TRBJ2-3	TGTGCCAGCAGGGTGGGACTAGCGGGCCGAACGTTGGATACGCAGTATTTT	CASRVGLAGRTLDTQYF
medium-sized	NA	TRBV20-1	TRBJ1-2	TGCAGTGCTAGAGGCCCCCGTGGGGACTATGGCTACACCTTC	CSARGPRGDYGYTF
NA	TRBD2	TRBV20-1	TRBJ2-7	TGCAGTGCTAGCGACCCCGTAAGGAGGAGCGGGGGGGTGTACGAGCAGTACTTC	CSASDPVRRSGGVYEQYF
NA	NA	TRBV20-1	TRBJ2-2	TGCAGTGCTAGAGCTCCGAGGGGAGTCGGCGGGGAGCTGTTTTTT	CSARAPRGVGGELFF
NA	NA	TRBV10-3	TRBJ2-4	TGTGCCATCAGTGAGTGGCTAGACGCGAACATTCAGTACTTC	CAISEWLDANIQYF
NA	NA	TRBV10-3	TRBJ1-6	TGTGCCATCCAGAAGGGGAGGAAAGAAGGTTCACCCCTCCACTTT	CAIQKGRKEGSPLHF
medium-sized	NA	TRBV7-7	TRBJ2-5	TGTGCTAGCAGCCCCAGCAATGACATAGGAGAGACCCAGTACTTC	CASSPSNDIGETQYF
once	TRBD1	TRBV7-2	TRBJ1-5	TGTGCCAGCAGTCCAGGCGGACAGGGATGGGATCAGCCCCAGCATTTT	CASSPGGQGWDQPQHF
NA	NA	TRBV7-2	TRBJ2-5	TGTGCCAGCAGCTTGTTTGGTCCCCAAGAGACCCAGTACTTC	CASSLFGPQETQYF
NA	NA	TRBV6-5	TRBJ1-2	TGTGCCAGCAGTTCGAGATTGCGAGGGGTGGACTATGGCTACACCTTC	CASSSRLRGVDYGYTF
NA	NA	TRBV7-9	TRBJ1-2	TGTGCCAGCAGCGGAAACAGGGAATTGAGGGATGGCTACACCTTC	CASSGNRELRDGYTF
NA	TRBD1	TRBV2	TRBJ1-6	TGTGCCAGCAGTGAAGAGGACAGGGGGCACTCACCCCTCCACTTT	CASSEEDRGHSPLHF
NA	NA	TRBV7-6	TRBJ2-3	TGTGCCAGCAGCTTAGCGTTTTCAGCGCAAGATACGCAGTATTTT	CASSLAFSAQDTQYF
once	NA	TRBV10-3	TRBJ2-7	TGTGCCACCCGGGGACACGACTCCTACGAGCAGTACTTC	CATRGHDSYEQYF
NA	TRBD2	TRBV4-2	TRBJ2-5	TGTGCCAGCAGCCAAGGGACTAGTGAGACCCAGTACTTC	CASSQGTSETQYF
few	TRBD2	TRBV15	TRBJ2-5	TGTGCCACCAGCAGCAGGACTAGTCAAGAGACCCAGTACTTC	CATSSRTSQETQYF
NA	TRBD1	TRBV24-1	TRBJ2-1	TGTGCCACCAGTGATCCGGGACAGGGGAATGGGAATGAGCAGTTCTTC	CATSDPGQGNGNEQFF
NA	TRBD2	TRBV18	TRBJ2-5	TGTGCCAGCTCACCACCGGGGAGGCGTCCTACCATTAGGGCGGGGGGGCAGTACCAAGAGACCCAGTACTTC	CASSPPGRRPTIRAGGQYQETQYF
NA	NA	TRBV24-1	TRBJ2-3	TGTGCCACCAGTGACCCCGGACGTACAGATACGCAGTATTTT	CATSDPGRTDTQYF
NA	TRBD1	TRBV25-1	TRBJ1-2	TGTGCCAGCTCCGGGACAGACACAGGGGGCTACACCTTC	CASSGTDTGGYTF
NA	NA	TRBV15	TRBJ2-1	TGTGCCACCAGCATATACAGGGACTCCTACAATGAGCAGTTCTTC	CATSIYRDSYNEQFF
NA	NA	TRBV18	TRBJ1-5	TGTGCCAGCTCACATTCCGTATCGGGGGCTGATCAGCCCCAGCATTTT	CASSHSVSGADQPQHF
once	TRBD1	TRBV6-2/TRBV6-3	TRBJ1-2	TGTGCCAGCAGCCTCCGGACAGGAGCCTCGCCCTATGGCTACACCTTC	CASSLRTGASPYGYTF
NA	NA	TRBV6-5	TRBJ1-1	TGTGCCAGCAGTTATTGGGGGGCTGGGGCTGAAGCTTTCTTT	CASSYWGAGAEAFF
few	NA	TRBV20-1	TRBJ2-1	TGCAGTGCTTCCCAGGGCTTCTACAATGAGCAGTTCTTC	CSASQGFYNEQFF
NA	NA	TRBV20-1	TRBJ2-4	TGCAGTGCTAGAGTCTCCGCCGGCCGAGGGTCCAAAAACATTCAGTACTTC	CSARVSAGRGSKNIQYF
few	NA	TRBV7-2	TRBJ2-1	TGTGCCAGCAGCACCACGAGAGGGCACGATGAGCAGTTCTTC	CASSTTRGHDEQFF
NA	TRBD2	TRBV20-1	TRBJ2-1	TGCAGTGCTACGACTAGCGGGGGACAGCAGTTCTTC	CSATTSGGQQFF
NA	NA	TRBV20-1	TRBJ2-7	TGCAGTGCTAGAGATCAGTCCCGGGAGAGGCCGGAGCAGTACTTC	CSARDQSRERPEQYF